This T cell receptor beta chain came from a study of identical twins. Study-wide results and limits: The conclusions drew on cross-sectional statistical analysis instead of tracking the same donors.

Unique molecular identifiers were present on cDNA, and template switching added a universal primer site. TCRdb ran MiXCR on the 5' RACE reads and lists one entry per CDR3 protein. The sample lists 200,000 to 250,000 distinct CDR3 sequences, around 6.6% occurring once. In regard to this clonotype: Its specificity is unknown.

Per the germline V gene, CDR1 is SGHDT and CDR2 is YYEEEE. The germline V and J ends were trimmed by 0 bases and 8 bases, with 9 bases remaining between them. CDR3 length equals 13 residues. The same specimen was also included in a second study, on yellow fever vaccine responses in identical twins.

Sequenced input: memory (CD45RO+) T cells sorted from blood. The chain joins TRBV5-6 to TRBJ2-1; D ambiguous. The clonotype comes from a woman in her late teens or twenties in good health. CDR3 nucleotide sequence: TGTGCCAGCAGCTTGGGGGCGGCGGATGAGCAGTTCTTC. Translating gives CASSLGAADEQFF. Full variable domain (outside the CDR3, taken from reference TRBV5-6 and TRBJ2-1): DAGVTQSPTHLIKTRGQQVTLRCSPKSGHDTVSWYQQALGQGPQFIFQYYEEEERQRGNFPDRFSGHQFPNYSSELNVNALLLGDSALYLCASSLGAADEQFFGPGTRLTVL.